This is a list of T cell receptor beta chains from one sample in a study of PD-1 blockade in classical Hodgkin lymphoma. The protocol was immunoSEQ multiplex PCR, while the TCRdb copy is restricted to in-frame clones and leaves out a portion. Of 9,500 to 12,000 clones in the sample, about 80% were seen once. This specimen was peripheral blood mononuclear cells (PBMCs), taken at baseline. These receptor sequences come from a human donor with classical Hodgkin lymphoma. CDR3s include the opening cysteine and the closing phenylalanine or tryptophan. Fields, in order: CDR3 length, D gene, J gene, V gene, clone size, CDR3 DNA, CDR3 protein. The D gene is left open where the match is weak. Clone size is stated in some rows and not others, as once, few, many or a class when expanded.

CDR3 length: 13
D gene: .
J gene: TRBJ1-2
V gene: TRBV9
clone size: .
CDR3 DNA: TGTGCCAGCAGCCGGACAGAAAACTATGGCTACACCTTC
CDR3 protein: CASSRTENYGYTF

CDR3 length: 14
D gene: TRBD1
J gene: TRBJ1-1
V gene: TRBV27
clone size: .
CDR3 DNA: TGTGCCAGCAGTGCCGGGACAGGGAACACTGAAGCTTTCTTT
CDR3 protein: CASSAGTGNTEAFF

CDR3 length: 16
D gene: TRBD1
J gene: TRBJ1-2
V gene: TRBV10-3
clone size: once
CDR3 DNA: TGTGCCATCAGTTGGGACAGCCGGGGGCAGAGTGATGGCTACACCTTC
CDR3 protein: CAISWDSRGQSDGYTF

CDR3 length: 13
D gene: .
J gene: TRBJ2-7
V gene: TRBV2
clone size: .
CDR3 DNA: TGTGCCAGCATCTTGGAGGTTGGCTACGAGCAGTACTTC
CDR3 protein: CASILEVGYEQYF

CDR3 length: 15
D gene: TRBD2
J gene: TRBJ2-2
V gene: TRBV7-8
clone size: .
CDR3 DNA: TGTGCCAGCAGCAAATTTGCGGGGGACACCGGGGAGCTGTTTTTT
CDR3 protein: CASSKFAGDTGELFF

CDR3 length: 18
D gene: .
J gene: TRBJ2-6
V gene: TRBV11-2
clone size: .
CDR3 DNA: TGTGCCAGCAGCCGCTCGGCAGGGTCCTTGTCTGGGGCCAACGTCCTGACTTTC
CDR3 protein: CASSRSAGSLSGANVLTF

CDR3 length: 16
D gene: TRBD1
J gene: TRBJ1-4
V gene: TRBV5-1
clone size: .
CDR3 DNA: TGCGCCAGCAGCATCCTGGGACAGCCGGACGCAGGAAAACTGTTTTTT
CDR3 protein: CASSILGQPDAGKLFF

CDR3 length: 13
D gene: .
J gene: TRBJ1-1
V gene: TRBV19
clone size: few
CDR3 DNA: TGTGCCAGTACCTCGGGTTTTAACACTGAAGCTTTCTTT
CDR3 protein: CASTSGFNTEAFF

CDR3 length: 16
D gene: TRBD1
J gene: TRBJ1-1
V gene: TRBV27
clone size: .
CDR3 DNA: TGTGCCAGCAGAGAGAAAGGAGGCAGGGGGGGTACTGAAGCTTTCTTT
CDR3 protein: CASREKGGRGGTEAFF

CDR3 length: 14
D gene: .
J gene: TRBJ1-1
V gene: TRBV7-6
clone size: .
CDR3 DNA: TGTGCCAGCAGCAACCTCCAGGAATCCACTGAAGCTTTCTTT
CDR3 protein: CASSNLQESTEAFF

CDR3 length: 13
D gene: .
J gene: TRBJ1-2
V gene: TRBV10-3
clone size: .
CDR3 DNA: TGTGCCATCAGTGAAGGTCTGGGGTTTGGCTACACCTTC
CDR3 protein: CAISEGLGFGYTF

CDR3 length: 13
D gene: .
J gene: TRBJ2-4
V gene: TRBV29-1
clone size: .
CDR3 DNA: TGCAGCGTTGTTTGGGTAGCCAAAAACATTCAGTACTTC
CDR3 protein: CSVVWVAKNIQYF

CDR3 length: 14
D gene: .
J gene: TRBJ2-5
V gene: TRBV6-5
clone size: .
CDR3 DNA: TGTGCCAGCAGTTACTCTTACAGGGTGGAGACCCAGTACTTC
CDR3 protein: CASSYSYRVETQYF

CDR3 length: 11
D gene: .
J gene: TRBJ2-7
V gene: TRBV5-6
clone size: .
CDR3 DNA: TGTGCCAGCAGCTTGAATTACGAGCAGTACTTC
CDR3 protein: CASSLNYEQYF

CDR3 length: 15
D gene: TRBD1
J gene: TRBJ1-1
V gene: TRBV28
clone size: .
CDR3 DNA: TGTGCCAGCAGTTTACCAATGACAGGGGGCACTGAAGCTTTCTTT
CDR3 protein: CASSLPMTGGTEAFF

CDR3 length: 15
D gene: TRBD1
J gene: TRBJ2-1
V gene: TRBV19
clone size: .
CDR3 DNA: TGTGCCAGTAGTAGACAGGGACAGGGCTACAATGAGCAGTTCTTC
CDR3 protein: CASSRQGQGYNEQFF

CDR3 length: 16
D gene: TRBD2
J gene: TRBJ2-1
V gene: TRBV7-2
clone size: few
CDR3 DNA: TGTGCCAGCAGCTTATCCCCAGCGGGAGGGGCTCGGGAGCAGTTCTTC
CDR3 protein: CASSLSPAGGAREQFF

CDR3 length: 13
D gene: .
J gene: TRBJ2-2
V gene: TRBV11-3
clone size: few
CDR3 DNA: TGTGCCAGCAGCTCACGCACGGGCGGGGAGCTGTTTTTT
CDR3 protein: CASSSRTGGELFF

CDR3 length: 16
D gene: TRBD2
J gene: TRBJ2-1
V gene: TRBV5-6
clone size: .
CDR3 DNA: TGTGCCAGCAGCCGCCGCCTTAGCGGGAGAGGCGATGAGCAGTTCTTC
CDR3 protein: CASSRRLSGRGDEQFF

CDR3 length: 12
D gene: .
J gene: TRBJ1-3
V gene: TRBV10-3
clone size: few
CDR3 DNA: TGTGCCATCAGTCCGTCTGGAAACACCATATATTTT
CDR3 protein: CAISPSGNTIYF